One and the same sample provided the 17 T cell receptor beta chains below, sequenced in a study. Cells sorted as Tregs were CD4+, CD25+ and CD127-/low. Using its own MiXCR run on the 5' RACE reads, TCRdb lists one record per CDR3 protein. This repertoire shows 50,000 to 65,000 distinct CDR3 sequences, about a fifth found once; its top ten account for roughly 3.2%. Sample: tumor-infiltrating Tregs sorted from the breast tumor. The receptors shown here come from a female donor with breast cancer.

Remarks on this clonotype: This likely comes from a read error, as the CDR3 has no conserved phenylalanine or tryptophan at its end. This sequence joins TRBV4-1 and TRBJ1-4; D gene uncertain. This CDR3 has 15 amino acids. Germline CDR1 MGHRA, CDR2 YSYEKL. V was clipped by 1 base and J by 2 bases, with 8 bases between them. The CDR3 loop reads CASSQGISTNEKLFC. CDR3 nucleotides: TGCGCCAGCAGCCAAGGAATCTCCACTAATGAAAAACTGTTTTGT.

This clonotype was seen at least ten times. CDR3 sequence (DNA): TGTGCCAGCAGTCTCGTGAGCACAGATACGCAGTATTTT. This sequence encodes CASSLVSTDTQYF. This chain joins TRBV7-3 and TRBJ2-3; D is unresolved. V lost 6 bases to trimming and J lost 0 bases, with 7 bases between them. CDR3 length equals 13 residues. Germline V gene data show CDR1 as SGHTA and CDR2 as FQGTGA. Full variable domain (rest looked up from reference TRBV7-3 and TRBJ2-3): GAGVSQTPSNKVTEKGKYVELRCDPISGHTALYWYRQSLGQGPEFLIYFQGTGAADDSGLPNDRFFAVRPEGSVSTLKIQRTERGDSAVYLCASSLVSTDTQYFGPGTRLTVL.

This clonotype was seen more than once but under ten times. CDR3 nucleotide sequence: TGCAGCACATTATCCGGGACTAGCGGAAGCAATGAGCAGTTCTTC. Encoded protein: CSTLSGTSGSNEQFF. This rearrangement joins TRBV29-1 to TRBJ2-1, with 11 positions matching TRBD2. V lost 8 bases and J lost 6; bases outside the gene matches: 12. The CDR3 is 15 amino acids. Germline V CDR1 and CDR2: SQVTM, ANQGSEA.

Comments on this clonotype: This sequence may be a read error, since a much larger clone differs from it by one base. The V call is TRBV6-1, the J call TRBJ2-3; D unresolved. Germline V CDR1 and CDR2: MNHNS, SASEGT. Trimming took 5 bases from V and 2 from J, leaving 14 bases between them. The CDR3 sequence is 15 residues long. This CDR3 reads CASSLPYPNTDTQYF. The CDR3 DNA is TGTGCCAGCAGTCTTCCTTATCCAAACACAGATACGCAGTATTTT.

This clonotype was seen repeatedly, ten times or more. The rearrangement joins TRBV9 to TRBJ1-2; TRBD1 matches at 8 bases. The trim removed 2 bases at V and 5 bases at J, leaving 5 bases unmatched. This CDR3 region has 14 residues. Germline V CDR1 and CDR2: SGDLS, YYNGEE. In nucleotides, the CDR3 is TGTGCCAGCAGCGTCCAGGGGGCTGGTTATGGCTACACCTTC. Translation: CASSVQGAGYGYTF.

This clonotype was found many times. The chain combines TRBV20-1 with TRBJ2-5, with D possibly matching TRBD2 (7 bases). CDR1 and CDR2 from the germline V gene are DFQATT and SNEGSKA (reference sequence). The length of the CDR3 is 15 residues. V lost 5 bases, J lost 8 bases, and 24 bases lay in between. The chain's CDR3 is CSAGRRGRVRETQYF. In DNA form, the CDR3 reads TGCAGTGCTGGAAGAAGGGGGAGGGTCAGAGAAACCCAGTACTTC.

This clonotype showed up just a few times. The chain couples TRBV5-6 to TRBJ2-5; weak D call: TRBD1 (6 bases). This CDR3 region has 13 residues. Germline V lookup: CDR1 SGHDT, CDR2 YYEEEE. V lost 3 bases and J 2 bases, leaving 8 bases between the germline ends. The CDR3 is CASSWTDQETQYF. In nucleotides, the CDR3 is TGTGCCAGCAGCTGGACAGATCAAGAGACCCAGTACTTC.

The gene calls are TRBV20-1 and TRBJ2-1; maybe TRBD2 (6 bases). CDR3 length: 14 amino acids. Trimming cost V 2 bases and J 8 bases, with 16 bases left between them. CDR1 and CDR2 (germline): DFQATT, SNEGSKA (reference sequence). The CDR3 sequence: CSARPGLPSDEQFF. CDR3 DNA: TGCAGTGCTAGACCGGGACTCCCTAGCGATGAGCAGTTCTTC.

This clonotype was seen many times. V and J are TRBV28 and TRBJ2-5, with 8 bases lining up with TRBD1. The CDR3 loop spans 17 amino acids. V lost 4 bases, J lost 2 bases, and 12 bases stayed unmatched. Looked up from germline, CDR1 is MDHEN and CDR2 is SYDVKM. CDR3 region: CASSWTGLITGQETQYF. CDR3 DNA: TGTGCCAGCAGTTGGACAGGGCTAATCACGGGGCAAGAGACCCAGTACTTC. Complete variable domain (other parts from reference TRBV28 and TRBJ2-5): DVKVTQSSRYLVKRTGEKVFLECVQDMDHENMFWYRQDPGLGLRLIYFSYDVKMKEKGDIPEGYSVSREKKERFSLILESASTNQTSMYLCASSWTGLITGQETQYFGPGTRLLVL.

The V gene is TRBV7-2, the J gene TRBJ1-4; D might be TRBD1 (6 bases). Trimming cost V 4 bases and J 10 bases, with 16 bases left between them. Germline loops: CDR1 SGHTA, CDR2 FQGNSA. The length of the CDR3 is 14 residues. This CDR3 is CASSWVLGAGKLFF. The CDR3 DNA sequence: TGTGCCAGCAGCTGGGTTTTGGGGGCAGGAAAACTGTTTTTT.

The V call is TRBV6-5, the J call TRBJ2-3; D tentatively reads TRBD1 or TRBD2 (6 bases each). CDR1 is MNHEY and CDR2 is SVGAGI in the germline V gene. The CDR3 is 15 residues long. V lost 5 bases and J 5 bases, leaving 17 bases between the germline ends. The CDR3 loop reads CASSPRGPEGDTQYF. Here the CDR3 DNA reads TGTGCCAGCAGTCCTCGGGGGCCTGAGGGAGATACGCAGTATTTT.

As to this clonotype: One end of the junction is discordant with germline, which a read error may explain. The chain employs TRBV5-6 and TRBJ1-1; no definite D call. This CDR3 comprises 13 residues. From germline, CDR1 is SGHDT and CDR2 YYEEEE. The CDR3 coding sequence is TGTGTCAGCAGCCTTCCTCGGGGAGATGGAGCTTTCTTT. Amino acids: CVSSLPRGDGAFF.

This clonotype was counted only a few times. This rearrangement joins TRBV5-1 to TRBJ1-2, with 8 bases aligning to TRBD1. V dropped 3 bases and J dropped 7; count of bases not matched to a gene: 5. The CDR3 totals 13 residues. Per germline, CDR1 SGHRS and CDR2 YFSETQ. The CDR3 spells CASSWGDRTGYTF. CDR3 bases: TGCGCCAGCAGCTGGGGGGACAGGACTGGCTACACCTTC.

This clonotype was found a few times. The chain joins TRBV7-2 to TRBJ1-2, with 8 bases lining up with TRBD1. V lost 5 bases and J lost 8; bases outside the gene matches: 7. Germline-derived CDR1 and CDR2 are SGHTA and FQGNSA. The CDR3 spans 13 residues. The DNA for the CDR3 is TGTGCCAGCAGCCCCGGACAGGGAAGAGGCTACACCTTC. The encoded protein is CASSPGQGRGYTF.

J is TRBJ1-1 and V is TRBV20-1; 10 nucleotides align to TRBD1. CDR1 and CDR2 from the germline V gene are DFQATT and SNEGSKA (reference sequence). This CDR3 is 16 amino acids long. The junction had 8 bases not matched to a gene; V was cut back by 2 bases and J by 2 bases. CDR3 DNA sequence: TGCAGTGCTAGATCAGGACAGGGGGGATTCAACACTGAAGCTTTCTTT. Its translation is CSARSGQGGFNTEAFF.

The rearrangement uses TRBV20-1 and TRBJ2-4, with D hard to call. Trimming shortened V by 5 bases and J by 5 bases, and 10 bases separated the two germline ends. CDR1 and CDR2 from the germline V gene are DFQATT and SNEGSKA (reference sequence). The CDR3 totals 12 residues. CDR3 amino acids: CSASTTENIQYF. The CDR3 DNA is TGCAGTGCTTCGACCACAGAAAACATTCAGTACTTC.

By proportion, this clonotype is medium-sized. The CDR3 loop reads CASSFSFNFGYSYNEQFF. The CDR3 DNA is TGCGCCAGCAGCTTCTCTTTTAATTTCGGATACTCCTACAATGAGCAGTTCTTC. The chain recombines TRBV5-1 with TRBJ2-1; no reliable D call. In germline, CDR1 is SGHRS, CDR2 YFSETQ. The CDR3 spans 18 residues. V was clipped by 2 bases and J by 0 bases, with 18 bases between them.